This TCR beta chain was recorded in a study of blood T cell repertoires in COVID-19. In the study overall: Specimens from acute and convalescent COVID-19 originated in the United States, Italy and Spain. T cells, B-cell-depleted T cells, or PBMCs supplied cDNA or gDNA.

Only one count was recorded for this clone. With 6 bases clipped from V and 4 bases from J, the junction kept 6 bases outside the gene matches. CDR1 KGHSH and CDR2 LQKENI come from the germline V gene. The CDR3 extends over 15 amino acids. Under the authors' procedure: Estimated nucleated cell counts came from reference gene primer amplification. Measured with immunoSEQ multiplex PCR; TCRdb has only the in-frame clones, and not every one. For V, J and clone size, that table is used; D and trimming come from the DNA. Among around 100,000 clones listed, about 72% were seen once. The sequenced material came from peripheral blood. This TCR was sampled from a man between 60 and 75 years old with active or convalescent COVID-19. The chain combines TRBV18 with TRBJ2-3; 11 positions match TRBD2. The CDR3: CASSPTSGRADTQYF. CDR3 bases: TGTGCCAGCTCGCCCACTAGCGGGAGAGCAGATACGCAGTATTTT.